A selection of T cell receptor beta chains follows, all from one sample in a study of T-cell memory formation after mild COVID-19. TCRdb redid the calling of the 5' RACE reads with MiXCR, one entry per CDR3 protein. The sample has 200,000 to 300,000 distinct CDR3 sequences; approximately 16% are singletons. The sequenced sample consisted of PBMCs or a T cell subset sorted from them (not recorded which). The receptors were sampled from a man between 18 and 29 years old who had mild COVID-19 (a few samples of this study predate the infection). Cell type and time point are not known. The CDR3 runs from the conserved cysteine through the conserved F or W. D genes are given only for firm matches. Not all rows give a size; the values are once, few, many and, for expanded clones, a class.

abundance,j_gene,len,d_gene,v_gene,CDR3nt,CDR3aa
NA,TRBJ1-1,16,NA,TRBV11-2,TGTGCCAGCAGCTTAGATCAGGGTGGGGGGCGGCCTGAAGCTTTCTTT,CASSLDQGGGRPEAFF
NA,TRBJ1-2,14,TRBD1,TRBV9,TGTGCCAGCAGCACCGGACAGGGACCTTATGGCTACACCTTC,CASSTGQGPYGYTF
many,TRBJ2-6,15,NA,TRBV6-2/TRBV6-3,TGTGCCAGCAGCCCGTCGTCCTCTGGGGCCAACGTCCTGACTTTC,CASSPSSSGANVLTF
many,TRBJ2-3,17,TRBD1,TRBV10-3,TGTGCCATCAGTGTCGGGACAGGACGACTAAACACAGATACGCAGTATTTT,CAISVGTGRLNTDTQYF
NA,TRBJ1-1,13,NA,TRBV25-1,TGTGCCAGCAGTGAATCGGGGTACACTGAAGCTTTCTTT,CASSESGYTEAFF
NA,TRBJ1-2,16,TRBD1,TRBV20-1,TGCAGTGCTAGCCCCCCCAGGGGGCTGATTAACTATGGCTACACCTTC,CSASPPRGLINYGYTF
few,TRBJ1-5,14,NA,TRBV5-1,TGCGCCAGCAGCTTGAATGGGCCCCATCAGCCCCAGCATTTT,CASSLNGPHQPQHF
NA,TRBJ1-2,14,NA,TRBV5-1,TGCGCCAGCAGCCCCGGGGGGGTGCGCTATGGCTACACCTTC,CASSPGGVRYGYTF
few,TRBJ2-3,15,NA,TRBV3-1,TGTGCCAGCAGCCATTGGGTACTAGACACAGATACGCAGTATTTT,CASSHWVLDTDTQYF
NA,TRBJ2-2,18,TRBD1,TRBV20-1,TGCAGTGCTAGGGACCCCTGGGACAGACGAAAGAACACCGGGGAGCTGTTTTTT,CSARDPWDRRKNTGELFF
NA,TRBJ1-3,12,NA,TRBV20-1,TGCAGTGCTACAGGGGTTGGAAACACCATATATTTT,CSATGVGNTIYF
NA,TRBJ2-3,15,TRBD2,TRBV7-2,TGTGCCAGCAGCTTAGATGGTAGCGGGGTAATGACGCAGTATTTT,CASSLDGSGVMTQYF
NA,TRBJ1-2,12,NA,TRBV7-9,TGTGCCAGCAGCTTGGGCCGGAAAGGCTACACCTTC,CASSLGRKGYTF
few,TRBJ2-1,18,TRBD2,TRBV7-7,TGTGCTAGCAGCCCAGCGGGTAGCGGGGGCCCGGGTCGGGATGAGCAGTTCTTC,CASSPAGSGGPGRDEQFF
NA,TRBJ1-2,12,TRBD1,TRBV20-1,TGCAGTGCCGAGACAGGGTTATATGGCTACACCTTC,CSAETGLYGYTF
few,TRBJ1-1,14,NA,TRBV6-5,TGTGCCAGCAGCTCCAATACAGGGAACACTGAAGCTTTCTTT,CASSSNTGNTEAFF
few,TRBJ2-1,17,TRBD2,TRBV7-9,TGTGCCAGCAGCTCAGGTCGCGGGGGTAGCTCCTACAATGAGCAGTTCTTC,CASSSGRGGSSYNEQFF
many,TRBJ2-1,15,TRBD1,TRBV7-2,TGTGCCAGCAGTCAGACAGGGGGCTCCTACAATGAGCAGTTCTTC,CASSQTGGSYNEQFF
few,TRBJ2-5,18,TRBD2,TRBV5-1,TGCGCCAGCAGCTTGGTCGGGACTAGCGGGGGGACACAAGAGACCCAGTACTTC,CASSLVGTSGGTQETQYF
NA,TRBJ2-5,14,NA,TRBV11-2,TGTGCCAGCAGAGAAAGACTGGGGGGAGAGACCCAGTACTTC,CASRERLGGETQYF
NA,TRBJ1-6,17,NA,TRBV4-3,TGCGCCAGCAGCCAAGATATGAGGGGCTCCTATAATTCACCCCTCCACTTT,CASSQDMRGSYNSPLHF
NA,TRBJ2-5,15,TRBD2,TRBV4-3,TGCGCCAGCAGCCAAGATCCGAGGGAGGGGGAGACCCAGTACTTC,CASSQDPREGETQYF
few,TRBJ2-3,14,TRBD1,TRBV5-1,TGCGCCTGCAATACCATACAGGGGAGCGATACGCAGTATTTT,CACNTIQGSDTQYF
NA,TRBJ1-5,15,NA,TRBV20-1,TGCAGTGCCTCCTCTCAAGAGGGGTATAATCAGCCCCAGCATTTT,CSASSQEGYNQPQHF
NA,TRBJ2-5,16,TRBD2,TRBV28,TGTGCCAGCAGTTTATTGACTAGCGGGGGAAGAGGGACCCAGTACTTC,CASSLLTSGGRGTQYF
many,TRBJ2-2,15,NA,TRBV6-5,TGTGCCAGCAGTTACTCGTATGGGAACACCGGGGAGCTGTTTTTT,CASSYSYGNTGELFF
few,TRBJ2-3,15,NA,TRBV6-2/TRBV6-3,TGTGCCAGCAGCTTCTCCCGGGCGGGATCCGATACGCAGTATTTT,CASSFSRAGSDTQYF
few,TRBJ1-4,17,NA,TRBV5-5,TGTGCCAGCAGCCGGGACCCGAATGGCGCAACTAATGAAAAACTGTTTTTT,CASSRDPNGATNEKLFF